This T cell receptor (beta chain) comes out of a study of OX40 agonist ivuxolimab in advanced cancers. The wider study: Patients in the trial were receiving intravenous ivuxolimab every 2 weeks, at doses of 0.01 to 10 mg/kg. Patients receiving dose escalation had hepatocellular carcinoma, melanoma, renal cell or head and neck cancer.

Sampled blood was obtained at baseline, cycle 4 day 1, and cycle 7 day 1. Profiled with immunoSEQ multiplex PCR; TCRdb holds only in-frame clones, not every one. Found here are roughly 69,000 clones, under 95% of them singletons; the top ten hold 4.5% to 5.5%. V shed 6 bases and J 5 bases; nucleotides not matched to a gene: 6. Germline CDR1 reads MNHNS; CDR2 reads SASEGT. CDR3 length equals 13 residues. The chain employs TRBV6-1 and TRBJ1-2; 7 bases line up with TRBD1. This sample comprised CD4+ or CD8+ T cells sorted from blood, obtained in a trial of the OX40 agonist ivuxolimab. The TCR sequence derives from an adult with an advanced solid tumor such as melanoma, head and neck, liver or kidney cancer. The chain's CDR3 is CASREGQFYGYTF. The CDR3 coding sequence is TGTGCCAGCAGAGAGGGACAGTTTTATGGCTACACCTTC.